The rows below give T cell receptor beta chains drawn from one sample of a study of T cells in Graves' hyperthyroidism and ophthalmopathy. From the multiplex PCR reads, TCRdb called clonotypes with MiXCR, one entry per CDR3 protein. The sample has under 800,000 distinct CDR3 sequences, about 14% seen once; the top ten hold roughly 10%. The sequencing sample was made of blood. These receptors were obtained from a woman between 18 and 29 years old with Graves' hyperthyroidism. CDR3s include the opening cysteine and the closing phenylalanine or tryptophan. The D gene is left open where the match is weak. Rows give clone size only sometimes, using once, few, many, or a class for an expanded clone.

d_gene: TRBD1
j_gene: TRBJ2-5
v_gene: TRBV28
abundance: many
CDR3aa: CASSPDRGAQYF
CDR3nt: TGTGCCAGCAGTCCTGACAGGGGAGCACAGTACTTC

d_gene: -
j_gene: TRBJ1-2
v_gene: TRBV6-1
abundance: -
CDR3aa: CASSSGPGGYTF
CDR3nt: TGTGCCAGCAGTTCCGGACCCGGTGGCTACACCTTC

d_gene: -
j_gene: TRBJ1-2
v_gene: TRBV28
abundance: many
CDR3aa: CASSLVDSRGYGYTF
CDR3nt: TGTGCCAGCAGTTTGGTGGACAGTAGAGGATATGGCTACACCTTC

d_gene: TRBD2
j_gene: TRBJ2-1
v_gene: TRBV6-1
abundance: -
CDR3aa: CASSLWASGGNEQFF
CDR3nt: TGTGCCAGCAGTCTCTGGGCCTCGGGGGGCAATGAGCAGTTCTTC

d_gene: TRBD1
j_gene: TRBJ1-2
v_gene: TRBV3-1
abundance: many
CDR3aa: CASSPDLQGPNYGYTF
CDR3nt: TGTGCCAGCAGCCCTGACTTACAGGGGCCTAACTATGGCTACACCTTC

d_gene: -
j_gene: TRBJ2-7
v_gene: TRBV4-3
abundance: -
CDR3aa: CASSQERDFSYEQYF
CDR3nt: TGCGCCAGCAGCCAAGAAAGGGATTTCTCCTACGAGCAGTACTTC

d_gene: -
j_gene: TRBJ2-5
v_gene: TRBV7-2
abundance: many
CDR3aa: CASSTRRGKETQYF
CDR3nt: TGTGCCAGCAGCACACGGAGGGGTAAAGAGACCCAGTACTTC

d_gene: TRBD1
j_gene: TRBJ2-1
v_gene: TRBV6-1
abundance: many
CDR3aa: CASMIPGQGETAEQFF
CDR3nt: TGTGCCAGCATGATACCGGGACAGGGGGAAACTGCTGAGCAGTTCTTC

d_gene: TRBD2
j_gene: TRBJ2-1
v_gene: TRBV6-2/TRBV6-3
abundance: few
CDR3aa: CASSPLAGAVYNEQFF
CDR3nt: TGTGCCAGCAGTCCGTTAGCGGGAGCCGTCTACAATGAGCAGTTCTTC

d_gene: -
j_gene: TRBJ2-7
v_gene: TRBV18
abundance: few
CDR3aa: CASSPPWDNYEQYF
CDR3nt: TGTGCCAGCTCACCACCGTGGGACAACTACGAGCAGTACTTC

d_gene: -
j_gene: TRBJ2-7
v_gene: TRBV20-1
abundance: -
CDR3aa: CSPFLKGYEQYF
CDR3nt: TGCAGTCCATTCCTAAAGGGGTACGAGCAGTACTTC

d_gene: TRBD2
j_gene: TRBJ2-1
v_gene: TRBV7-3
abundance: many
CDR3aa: CASSLSGRGYNEQFF
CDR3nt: TGTGCCAGCAGCTTAAGCGGGAGGGGATACAATGAGCAGTTCTTC

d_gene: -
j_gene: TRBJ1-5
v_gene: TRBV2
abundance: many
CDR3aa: CASSEAQQPQHF
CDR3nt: TGTGCCAGCAGTGAAGCGCAGCAGCCCCAGCATTTT

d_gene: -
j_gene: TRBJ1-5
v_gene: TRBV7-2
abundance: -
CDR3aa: CASSKRGNQPQHF
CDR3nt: TGTGCCAGCAGCAAACGGGGGAATCAGCCCCAGCATTTT

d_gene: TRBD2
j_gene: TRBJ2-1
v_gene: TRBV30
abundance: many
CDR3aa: CAWASGSIGEQFF
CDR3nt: TGTGCCTGGGCTAGCGGGAGTATCGGGGAGCAGTTCTTC

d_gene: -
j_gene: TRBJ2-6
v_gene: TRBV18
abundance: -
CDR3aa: CASSPLALGANVLTF
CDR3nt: TGTGCCAGCTCACCACTGGCTTTGGGGGCCAACGTCCTGACTTTC

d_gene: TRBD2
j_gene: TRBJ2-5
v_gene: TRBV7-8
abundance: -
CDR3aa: CASSAGLAGAEETQYF
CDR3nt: TGTGCCAGCAGCGCGGGACTAGCGGGAGCCGAAGAGACCCAGTACTTC

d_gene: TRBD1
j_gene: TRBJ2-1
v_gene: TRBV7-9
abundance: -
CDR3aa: CASSLSSLRGQRYSYNEQFF
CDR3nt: TGTGCCAGCAGCCTTAGCTCTCTTAGGGGACAGCGCTACTCCTACAATGAGCAGTTCTTC

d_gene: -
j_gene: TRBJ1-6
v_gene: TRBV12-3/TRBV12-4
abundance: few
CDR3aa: CASSSYNSPLHF
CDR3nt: TGTGCCAGCAGTAGCTATAATTCACCCCTCCACTTT

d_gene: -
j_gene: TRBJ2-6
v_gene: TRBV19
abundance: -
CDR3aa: CASSIGSGRYSGANVLTF
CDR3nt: TGTGCCAGTAGTATTGGCTCAGGACGGTACTCTGGGGCCAACGTCCTGACTTTC

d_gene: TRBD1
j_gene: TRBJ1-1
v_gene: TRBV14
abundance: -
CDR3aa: CASSLDRAMNTEAFF
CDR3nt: TGTGCCAGCAGCCTGGACAGGGCGATGAACACTGAAGCTTTCTTT

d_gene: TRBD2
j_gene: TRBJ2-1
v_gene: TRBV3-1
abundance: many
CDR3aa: CASSPGLDLTHSYNEQFF
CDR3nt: TGTGCCAGCAGCCCGGGACTAGACCTAACTCACTCCTACAATGAGCAGTTCTTC

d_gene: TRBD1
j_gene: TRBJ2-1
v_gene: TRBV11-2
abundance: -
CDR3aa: CASSFYPRPGQGRDEQFF
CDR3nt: TGTGCCAGCAGCTTCTACCCCCGACCGGGACAGGGGAGGGATGAGCAGTTCTTC

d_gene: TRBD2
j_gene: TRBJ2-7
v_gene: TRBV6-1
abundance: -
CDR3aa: CASSPWSISGRKYEQYF
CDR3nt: TGTGCCAGCAGCCCTTGGAGTATTAGCGGGAGAAAGTACGAGCAGTACTTC

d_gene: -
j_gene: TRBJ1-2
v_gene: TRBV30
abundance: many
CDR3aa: CAWSVAPRVGYTF
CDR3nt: TGTGCCTGGAGTGTTGCGCCTCGGGTAGGCTACACCTTC